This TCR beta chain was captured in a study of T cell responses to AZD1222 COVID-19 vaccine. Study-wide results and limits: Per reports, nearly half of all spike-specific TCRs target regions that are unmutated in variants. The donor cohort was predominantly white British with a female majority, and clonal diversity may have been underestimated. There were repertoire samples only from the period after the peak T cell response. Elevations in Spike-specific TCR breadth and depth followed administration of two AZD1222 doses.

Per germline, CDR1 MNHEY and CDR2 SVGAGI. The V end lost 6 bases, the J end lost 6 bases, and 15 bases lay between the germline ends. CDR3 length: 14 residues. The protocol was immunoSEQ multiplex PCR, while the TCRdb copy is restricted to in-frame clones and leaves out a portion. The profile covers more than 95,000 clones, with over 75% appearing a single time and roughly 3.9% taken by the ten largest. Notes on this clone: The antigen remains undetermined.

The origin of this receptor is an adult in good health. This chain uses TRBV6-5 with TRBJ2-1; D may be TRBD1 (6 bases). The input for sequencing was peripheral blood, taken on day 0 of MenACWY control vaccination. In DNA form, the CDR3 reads TGTGCCAGCAGCCGCCTTCGACAGGTCAATGAGCAGTTCTTC. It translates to CASSRLRQVNEQFF.